This T cell receptor beta chain emerged from a study of shared clonotypes between healthy human individuals. Libraries were prepared by immunoSEQ multiplex PCR; TCRdb keeps only in-frame clonotypes and omits some of them. The sample consists of nearly 2 million clones, about 95% of them appearing once. Positively selected for CCR7, the CD45RO-negative cells used as naive CD8 cells excluded terminally differentiated effector memory CD45RA+ cells. The germline V gene encodes CDR1 SNHLY and CDR2 FYNNEI. CDR3 length: 15 residues. The V end lost 1 base, the J end lost 7 bases, and 11 bases lay between the germline ends.

V is TRBV2 and J is TRBJ1-6; D not resolved. Sequencing was performed on naive CD8+ T cells sorted from blood. The sequence came from a man aged 18 to 30 in good health. CDR3 loop: CASSEVSKGNSPLHF. The CDR3 bases are TGTGCCAGCAGTGAAGTGTCGAAGGGAAATTCACCCCTCCACTTT. Using reference TRBV2 and TRBJ1-6 for the parts outside the CDR3, the full variable domain is EPEVTQTPSHQVTQMGQEVILRCVPISNHLYFYWYRQILGQKVEFLVSFYNNEISEKSEIFDDQFSVERPDGSNFTLKIRSTKLEDSAMYFCASSEVSKGNSPLHFGNGTRLTVT.